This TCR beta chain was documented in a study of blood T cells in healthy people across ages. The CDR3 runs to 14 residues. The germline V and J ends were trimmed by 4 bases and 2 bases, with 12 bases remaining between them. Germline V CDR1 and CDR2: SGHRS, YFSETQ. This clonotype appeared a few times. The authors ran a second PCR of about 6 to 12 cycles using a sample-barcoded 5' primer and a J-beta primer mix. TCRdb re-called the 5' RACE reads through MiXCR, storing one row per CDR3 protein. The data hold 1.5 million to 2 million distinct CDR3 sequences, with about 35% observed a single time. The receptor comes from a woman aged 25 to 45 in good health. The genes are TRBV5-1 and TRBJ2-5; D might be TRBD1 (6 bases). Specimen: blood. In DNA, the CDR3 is TGCGCCAGCAGCGGCCGACAGGTACAAGAGACCCAGTACTTC. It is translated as CASSGRQVQETQYF.